This T cell receptor beta chain came from a study of cytomegalovirus exposure and HLA in healthy donors. The germline V and J ends were trimmed by 4 bases and 0 bases, with 18 bases remaining between them. The length of the CDR3 is 17 residues. CDR1 is KGHSH, CDR2 LQKENI, per germline. This clone was counted a few times. Primers: 60 Vbeta forward and 13 Jbeta reverse. Sequenced by immunoSEQ multiplex PCR; TCRdb stores in-frame clones only, minus some. The sample contains about 90,000 clones, 65% to 75% of which appear only once. The chain has TRBV18 and TRBJ1-2, with D hard to call. The sample consisted of PBMCs. The clonotype comes from a man aged 30 to 39 in good health and CMV-seronegative. CDR3 in amino acids: CASSREGSHTANYGYTF. The CDR3 DNA reads as TGTGCCAGCTCACGGGAGGGATCCCATACGGCTAACTATGGCTACACCTTC.